This T cell receptor (beta chain) came from a study of cytomegalovirus exposure and HLA in healthy donors. The CDR3 has 13 residues. The V end lost 6 bases, the J end lost 3 bases, and 12 bases lay between the germline ends. CDR1 MNHEY and CDR2 SMNVEV come from the germline V gene (reference sequence). This clone is a singleton in its sample. The PCR employed 60 Vbeta primers together with 13 Jbeta primers. Produced via immunoSEQ multiplex PCR; TCRdb's table is partial and in-frame only. The sample holds 100,000 to 150,000 clones, roughly 84% seen once. The source of this sequence is a man over 45 in good health and CMV-seronegative. This chain joins TRBV27 and TRBJ2-7; D may be TRBD1 (5 bases). Material: PBMCs. CDR3 in DNA: TGTGCCAGCAGACCCCTCCAGGGCTACGAGCAGTACTTC. Translated, it gives CASRPLQGYEQYF.